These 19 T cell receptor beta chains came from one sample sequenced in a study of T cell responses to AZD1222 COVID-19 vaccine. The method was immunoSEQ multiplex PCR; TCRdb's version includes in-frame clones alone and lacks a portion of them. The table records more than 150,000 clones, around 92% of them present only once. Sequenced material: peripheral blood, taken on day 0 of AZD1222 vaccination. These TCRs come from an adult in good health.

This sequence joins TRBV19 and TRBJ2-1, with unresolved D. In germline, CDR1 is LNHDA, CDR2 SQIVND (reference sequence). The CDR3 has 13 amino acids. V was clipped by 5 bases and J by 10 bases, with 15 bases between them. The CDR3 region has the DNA TGTGCCAGTAGTCAAAGATGGGGTCAAGAGCAGTTCTTC. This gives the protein CASSQRWGQEQFF.

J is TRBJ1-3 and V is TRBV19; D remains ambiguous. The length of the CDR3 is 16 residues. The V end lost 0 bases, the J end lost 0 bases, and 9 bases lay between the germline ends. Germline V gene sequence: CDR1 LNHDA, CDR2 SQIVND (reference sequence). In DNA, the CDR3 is TGTGCCAGTAGTATAGATATCAGGTCCTCTGGAAACACCATATATTTT. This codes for CASSIDIRSSGNTIYF.

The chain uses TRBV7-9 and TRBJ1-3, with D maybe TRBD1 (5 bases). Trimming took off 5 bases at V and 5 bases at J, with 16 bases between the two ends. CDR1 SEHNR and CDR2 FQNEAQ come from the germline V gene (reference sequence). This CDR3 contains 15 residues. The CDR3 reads CASSPGPSERNTIYF. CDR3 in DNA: TGTGCCAGCAGCCCGGGACCGTCGGAGAGAAACACCATATATTTT.

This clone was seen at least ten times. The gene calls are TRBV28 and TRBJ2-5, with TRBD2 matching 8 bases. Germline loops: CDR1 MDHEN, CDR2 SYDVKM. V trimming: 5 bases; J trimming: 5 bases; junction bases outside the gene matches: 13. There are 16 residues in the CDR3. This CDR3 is CASSLPGGGVVETQYF. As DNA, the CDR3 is TGTGCCAGCAGTCTCCCGGGAGGGGGTGTGGTGGAGACCCAGTACTTC.

The chain's CDR3 is CASSLGQGSNYGYTF. In DNA form, the CDR3 reads TGTGCCAGCAGTCTAGGACAGGGCTCTAACTATGGCTACACCTTC. The chain uses TRBV7-9 and TRBJ1-2, with TRBD1 matching 8 bases. The CDR3 runs to 15 residues. Unmatched junction bases numbered 6, after V lost 6 bases and J lost 0 bases. Per germline, CDR1 SEHNR and CDR2 FQNEAQ (reference sequence).

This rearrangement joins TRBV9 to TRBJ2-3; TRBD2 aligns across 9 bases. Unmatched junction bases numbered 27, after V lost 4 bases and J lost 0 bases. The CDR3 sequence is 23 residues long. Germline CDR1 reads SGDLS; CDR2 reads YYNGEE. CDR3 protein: CASSHFISRGGGSIHSSTDTQYF. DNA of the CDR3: TGTGCCAGCAGCCACTTTATATCGCGGGGGGGCGGGAGCATTCACTCTAGCACAGATACGCAGTATTTT.

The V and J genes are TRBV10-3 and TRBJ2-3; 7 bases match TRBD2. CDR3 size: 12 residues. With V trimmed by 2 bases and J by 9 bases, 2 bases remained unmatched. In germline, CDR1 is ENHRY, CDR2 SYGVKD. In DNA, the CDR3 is TGTGCCATCAGTGAGGGGGGGGAGACGCAGTATTTT. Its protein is CAISEGGETQYF.

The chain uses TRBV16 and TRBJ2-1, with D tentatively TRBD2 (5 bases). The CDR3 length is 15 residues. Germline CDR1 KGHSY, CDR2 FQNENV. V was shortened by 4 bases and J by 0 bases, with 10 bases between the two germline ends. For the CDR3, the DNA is TGTGCCAGCAGCCGTCGAGGGTCCTCCTACAATGAGCAGTTCTTC. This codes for CASSRRGSSYNEQFF.

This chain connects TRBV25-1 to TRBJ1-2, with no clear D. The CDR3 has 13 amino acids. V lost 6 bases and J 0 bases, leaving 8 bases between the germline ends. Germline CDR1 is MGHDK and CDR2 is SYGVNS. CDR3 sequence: CASSVSANYGYTF. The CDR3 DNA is TGTGCCAGCAGCGTCAGCGCTAACTATGGCTACACCTTC.

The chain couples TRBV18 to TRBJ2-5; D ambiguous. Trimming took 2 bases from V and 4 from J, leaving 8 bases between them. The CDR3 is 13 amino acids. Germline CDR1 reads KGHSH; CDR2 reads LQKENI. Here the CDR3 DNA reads TGTGCCAGCTCACCAGGAAACGGAGAGACCCAGTACTTC. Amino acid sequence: CASSPGNGETQYF.

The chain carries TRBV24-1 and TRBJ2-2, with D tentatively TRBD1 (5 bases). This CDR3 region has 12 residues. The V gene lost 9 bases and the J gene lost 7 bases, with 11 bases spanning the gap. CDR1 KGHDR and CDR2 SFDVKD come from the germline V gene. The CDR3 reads CATQGISGELFF. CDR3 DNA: TGTGCCACCCAGGGAATCAGCGGGGAGCTGTTTTTT.

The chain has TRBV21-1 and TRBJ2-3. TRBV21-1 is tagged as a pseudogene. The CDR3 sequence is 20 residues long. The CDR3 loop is CASSKRRPDDPSCSTDTQYF. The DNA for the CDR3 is TGTGCCAGCAGCAAACGACGGCCAGATGATCCGTCATGTAGCACAGATACGCAGTATTTT.

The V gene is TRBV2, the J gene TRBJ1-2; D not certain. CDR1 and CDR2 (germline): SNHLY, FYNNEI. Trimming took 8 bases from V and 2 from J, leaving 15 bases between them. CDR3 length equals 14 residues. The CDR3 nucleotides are TGTGCCAGCCGGTACCGATCGGAAAACTATGGCTACACCTTC. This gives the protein CASRYRSENYGYTF. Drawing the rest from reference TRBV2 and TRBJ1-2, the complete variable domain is EPEVTQTPSHQVTQMGQEVILRCVPISNHLYFYWYRQILGQKVEFLVSFYNNEISEKSEIFDDQFSVERPDGSNFTLKIRSTKLEDSAMYFCASRYRSENYGYTFGSGTRLTVV.

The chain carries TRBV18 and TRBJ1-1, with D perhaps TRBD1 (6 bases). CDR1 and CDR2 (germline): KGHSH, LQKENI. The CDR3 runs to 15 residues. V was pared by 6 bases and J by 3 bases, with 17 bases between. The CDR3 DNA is TGTGCCAGCTCGCCGACGAACAGGGTCCACACTGAAGCTTTCTTT. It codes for CASSPTNRVHTEAFF.

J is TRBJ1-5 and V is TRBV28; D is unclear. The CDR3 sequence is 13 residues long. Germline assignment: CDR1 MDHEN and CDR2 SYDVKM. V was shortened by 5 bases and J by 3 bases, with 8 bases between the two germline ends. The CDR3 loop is CASSIPDNQPQHF. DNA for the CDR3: TGTGCCAGCAGTATACCAGACAATCAGCCCCAGCATTTT.

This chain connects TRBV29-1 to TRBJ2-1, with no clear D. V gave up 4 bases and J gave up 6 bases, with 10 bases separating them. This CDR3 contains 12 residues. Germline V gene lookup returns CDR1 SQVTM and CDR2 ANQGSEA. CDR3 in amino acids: CSVVSPINEQFF. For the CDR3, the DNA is TGCAGCGTTGTGTCCCCGATCAATGAGCAGTTCTTC.

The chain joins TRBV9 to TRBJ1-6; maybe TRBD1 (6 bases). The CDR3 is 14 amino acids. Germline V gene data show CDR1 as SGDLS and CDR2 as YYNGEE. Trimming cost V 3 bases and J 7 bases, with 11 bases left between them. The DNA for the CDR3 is TGTGCCAGCAGCGCGGACAGTCCCAATTCACCCCTCCACTTT. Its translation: CASSADSPNSPLHF. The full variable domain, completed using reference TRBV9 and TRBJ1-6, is DSGVTQTPKHLITATGQRVTLRCSPRSGDLSVYWYQQSLDQGLQFLIQYYNGEERAKGNILERFSAQQFPDLHSELNLSSLELGDSALYFCASSADSPNSPLHFGNGTRLTVT.

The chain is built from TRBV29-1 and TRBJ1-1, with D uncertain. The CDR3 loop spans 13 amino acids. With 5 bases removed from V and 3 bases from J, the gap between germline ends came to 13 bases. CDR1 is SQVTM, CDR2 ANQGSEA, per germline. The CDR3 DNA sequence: TGCAGCGTTCGGACGGGGATTCACACTGAAGCTTTCTTT. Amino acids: CSVRTGIHTEAFF.

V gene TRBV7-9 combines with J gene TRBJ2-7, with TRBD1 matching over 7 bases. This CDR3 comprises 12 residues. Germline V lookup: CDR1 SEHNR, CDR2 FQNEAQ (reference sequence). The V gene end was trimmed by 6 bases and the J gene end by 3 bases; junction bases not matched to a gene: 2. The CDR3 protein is CASSGDSYEQYV. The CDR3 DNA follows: TGTGCCAGCAGTGGGGACAGCTACGAGCAGTACGTC.